This TCR beta chain was documented in a study of patients and donors after allogeneic stem cell transplantation. Using its own MiXCR run on the RT-PCR reads, TCRdb lists one record per CDR3 protein. The sample carries approximately 140,000 distinct CDR3 sequences, about a third recorded once. The sequenced sample was blood, either unsorted or a sorted T cell fraction (not recorded which). The clonotype was recovered from a human donor who was either an allogeneic HSCT recipient or a stem cell or donor lymphocyte infusion donor (not recorded which). It is not recorded whose cells these are; they may come from a transplant donor.

The CDR3 DNA reads as TGTGCCAGCAGTCTGGGACAGGGGCGATTAGCCAAAAACATTCAGTACTTC. Amino acid sequence: CASSLGQGRLAKNIQYF. The V call is TRBV12-3 or TRBV12-4, the J call TRBJ2-4; 10 bases map to TRBD1. Unmatched junction bases numbered 7, after V lost 5 bases and J lost 0 bases. This CDR3 region has 17 residues.